A selection of T cell receptor beta chains follows, all from one sample in a study of T cell changes during pregnancy in multiple sclerosis. Clones were read by immunoSEQ multiplex PCR, and TCRdb kept only the in-frame ones, dropping some. The sample shows tens of thousands of clones, roughly 93% of them seen only once. The sample consisted of peripheral blood, taken in the second trimester of pregnancy. The receptors stem from a female donor with multiple sclerosis, enrolled in a pregnancy study. The CDR3 runs from the conserved cysteine through the conserved F or W. D genes are given only for firm matches. Part of the rows lack a size; the others show once, few, many or a class for expanded clones.

V: TRBV18; D: NA; J: TRBJ2-7; size: NA; CDR3: CASSRRGIENEQYF; DNA: TGTGCCAGCTCACGTAGGGGAATAGAGAACGAGCAGTACTTC
V: TRBV7-3; D: NA; J: TRBJ2-7; size: NA; CDR3: CASSPTGGSYEQYF; DNA: TGTGCCAGCAGTCCAACTGGTGGCTCCTACGAGCAGTACTTC
V: TRBV9; D: NA; J: TRBJ1-1; size: NA; CDR3: CASSENKNQNTEAFF; DNA: TGTGCCAGCAGCGAAAACAAAAACCAGAACACTGAAGCTTTCTTT
V: TRBV6-1; D: NA; J: TRBJ1-2; size: few; CDR3: CASSEAENYGYTF; DNA: TGTGCCAGCAGTGAAGCAGAGAACTATGGCTACACCTTC
V: TRBV5-6; D: NA; J: TRBJ1-6; size: once; CDR3: CASSWGWGSDSPLHF; DNA: TGTGCCAGCAGCTGGGGCTGGGGATCGGATTCACCCCTCCACTTT
V: TRBV27; D: TRBD1; J: TRBJ1-5; size: NA; CDR3: CASRAGQGRNQPQHF; DNA: TGTGCCAGCAGGGCGGGACAGGGGAGGAATCAGCCCCAGCATTTT
V: TRBV23-1; D: NA; J: TRBJ2-7; size: NA; CDR3: CASSFRHYEQYF; DNA: TGCGCCAGCAGTTTTCGACACTACGAGCAGTACTTC
V: TRBV21-1; D: NA; J: TRBJ2-7; size: once; CDR3: CASSKVGAPYEQYF; DNA: TGTGCCAGCAGCAAAGTTGGGGCCCCCTACGAGCAGTACTTC
V: TRBV5-1; D: TRBD2; J: TRBJ2-1; size: NA; CDR3: CASSYTGLAGAIPYNEQFF; DNA: TGCGCCAGCAGCTACACGGGACTAGCGGGGGCGATCCCCTACAATGAGCAGTTCTTC
V: TRBV5-5; D: TRBD2; J: TRBJ2-3; size: NA; CDR3: CASSLWGGTDTQYF; DNA: TGTGCCAGCAGCTTGTGGGGGGGTACAGATACGCAGTATTTT
V: TRBV20-1; D: TRBD2; J: TRBJ2-3; size: NA; CDR3: CSAFTRGVWYF; DNA: TGCAGTGCTTTTACGCGGGGGGTGTGGTATTTT
V: TRBV5-8; D: NA; J: TRBJ2-5; size: NA; CDR3: CASSLILVQETQYF; DNA: TGTGCCAGCAGCTTGATCCTAGTCCAAGAGACCCAGTACTTC
V: TRBV10-1; D: TRBD2; J: TRBJ2-1; size: NA; CDR3: CASSGGAFYNEQFF; DNA: TGCGCCAGCAGCGGGGGGGCCTTCTACAATGAGCAGTTCTTC
V: TRBV30; D: NA; J: TRBJ2-1; size: NA; CDR3: CAWSSQLGREQFF; DNA: TGTGCCTGGAGTTCACAACTAGGACGTGAGCAGTTCTTC
V: TRBV30; D: TRBD1; J: TRBJ1-1; size: NA; CDR3: CAWNRDRGTEAFF; DNA: TGTGCCTGGAACCGGGACAGGGGCACTGAAGCTTTCTTT
V: TRBV2; D: TRBD2; J: TRBJ2-1; size: NA; CDR3: CASKRLAGRNEQFF; DNA: TGTGCCAGCAAAAGGCTAGCGGGGCGGAATGAGCAGTTCTTC
V: TRBV5-1; D: NA; J: TRBJ2-5; size: NA; CDR3: CASSLDGEGAETQYF; DNA: TGCGCCAGCAGCTTGGATGGTGAAGGGGCAGAGACCCAGTACTTC
V: TRBV19; D: TRBD2; J: TRBJ2-7; size: NA; CDR3: CASGLAGSSLGGQYF; DNA: TGTGCCAGTGGCCTAGCGGGGTCCTCCTTAGGGGGGCAGTACTTC
V: TRBV10-3; D: TRBD1; J: TRBJ2-1; size: NA; CDR3: CAISEQGLSSYNEQFF; DNA: TGTGCCATCAGTGAACAGGGGTTGAGCTCCTACAATGAGCAGTTCTTC
V: TRBV7-2; D: NA; J: TRBJ1-1; size: NA; CDR3: CASSLVGSYTEAFF; DNA: TGTGCCAGCAGCTTAGTGGGCAGCTACACTGAAGCTTTCTTT
V: TRBV11-2; D: TRBD2; J: TRBJ2-7; size: once; CDR3: CASSSIGEGWYEQYF; DNA: TGTGCCAGCAGCTCTATTGGGGAGGGTTGGTACGAGCAGTACTTC
V: TRBV15; D: NA; J: TRBJ2-3; size: once; CDR3: CATSRGGTTDTQYF; DNA: TGTGCCACCTCAAGGGGGGGTACCACAGATACGCAGTATTTT
V: TRBV7-2; D: TRBD2; J: TRBJ2-1; size: NA; CDR3: CASSPRGSGGYNEQFF; DNA: TGTGCCAGCAGCCCCAGGGGTAGCGGGGGGTACAATGAGCAGTTCTTC
V: TRBV6-4; D: NA; J: TRBJ2-7; size: NA; CDR3: CASSDSTAYEQYF; DNA: TGTGCCAGCAGTGACTCAACAGCCTACGAGCAGTACTTC
V: TRBV30; D: NA; J: TRBJ1-4; size: NA; CDR3: CAWSPSRRSLIEKLFF; DNA: TGTGCCTGGAGCCCAAGCCGTCGTAGTTTGATTGAAAAACTGTTTTTT
V: TRBV6-1; D: NA; J: TRBJ1-2; size: NA; CDR3: CASSGTVGNYGYTF; DNA: TGTGCCAGCAGTGGGACAGTGGGTAACTATGGCTACACCTTC
V: TRBV18; D: TRBD1; J: TRBJ1-2; size: NA; CDR3: CASSPRDRVGSGYTF; DNA: TGTGCCAGCTCACCACGCGACAGGGTGGGGTCTGGCTACACCTTC
V: TRBV5-7; D: NA; J: TRBJ1-6; size: once; CDR3: CASSFAGVDKNPYNSPLHF; DNA: TGTGCCAGCAGCTTCGCGGGAGTCGATAAAAATCCTTATAATTCACCCCTCCACTTT
V: TRBV2; D: TRBD1; J: TRBJ1-1; size: NA; CDR3: CASLPGQENTEAFF; DNA: TGTGCCAGCCTACCGGGACAGGAGAACACTGAAGCTTTCTTT
V: TRBV5-8; D: NA; J: TRBJ2-3; size: NA; CDR3: CASRIRLVGTDTQYF; DNA: TGTGCCAGCAGAATTAGGCTAGTCGGCACAGATACGCAGTATTTT
V: TRBV18; D: TRBD1; J: TRBJ2-1; size: NA; CDR3: CATRQGLMDEQFF; DNA: TGTGCCACCCGACAGGGATTAATGGATGAGCAGTTCTTC
V: TRBV18; D: TRBD1; J: TRBJ2-7; size: NA; CDR3: CASSHGTESYEQYF; DNA: TGTGCCAGCTCACACGGGACAGAAAGCTACGAGCAGTACTTC
V: TRBV4-2; D: NA; J: TRBJ1-1; size: once; CDR3: CASSPRQGNTEAFF; DNA: TGTGCCAGCAGCCCTAGGCAGGGCAACACTGAAGCTTTCTTT
V: TRBV5-1; D: NA; J: TRBJ2-7; size: NA; CDR3: CASSLEGHTPWEQYF; DNA: TGCGCCAGCAGCTTGGAGGGACACACACCGTGGGAGCAGTACTTC
V: TRBV9; D: TRBD1; J: TRBJ2-5; size: NA; CDR3: CASSFWTGGGETQYF; DNA: TGTGCCAGCAGCTTTTGGACAGGGGGCGGGGAGACCCAGTACTTC
V: TRBV6-1; D: TRBD1; J: TRBJ1-2; size: NA; CDR3: CATRDRERDYGYTF; DNA: TGTGCCACCCGGGACAGGGAACGGGACTATGGCTACACCTTC
V: TRBV19; D: TRBD1; J: TRBJ1-1; size: few; CDR3: CASNARTGNTEAFF; DNA: TGTGCCAGTAATGCACGGACAGGGAACACTGAAGCTTTCTTT
V: TRBV11-2; D: NA; J: TRBJ1-2; size: NA; CDR3: CASSGDLVIAYGYTF; DNA: TGTGCCAGCAGCGGCGACTTGGTTATAGCATATGGCTACACCTTC
V: TRBV27; D: NA; J: TRBJ2-2; size: NA; CDR3: CASSLPGINTGELFF; DNA: TGTGCCAGCAGTTTGCCAGGGATCAACACCGGGGAGCTGTTTTTT
V: TRBV4-1; D: NA; J: TRBJ1-1; size: NA; CDR3: CASSTSMNTEAFF; DNA: NA
V: TRBV5-4; D: TRBD1; J: TRBJ1-2; size: few; CDR3: CASSLLDRAFGYTF; DNA: TGTGCCAGCAGCTTGTTGGACAGGGCCTTTGGCTACACCTTC
V: TRBV7-9; D: NA; J: TRBJ1-4; size: NA; CDR3: CASSLWGGNEKLFF; DNA: TGTGCCAGCAGCTTGTGGGGGGGGAATGAAAAACTGTTTTTT
V: TRBV21-1; D: NA; J: TRBJ2-7; size: NA; CDR3: CASSKRQVTYEQYF; DNA: TGTGCCAGCAGCAAACGACAGGTAACCTACGAGCAGTACTTC
V: TRBV4-1; D: NA; J: TRBJ1-1; size: NA; CDR3: CASSQPGDTEAFF; DNA: TGCGCCAGCAGCCAACCCGGTGACACTGAAGCTTTCTTT
V: TRBV2; D: NA; J: TRBJ2-3; size: NA; CDR3: CATTMTGVSLTDTQYF; DNA: TGTGCCACCACCATGACGGGAGTATCACTCACAGATACGCAGTATTTT
V: TRBV10-3; D: NA; J: TRBJ2-7; size: NA; CDR3: CAISHKGQSYEQYF; DNA: TGTGCCATCAGCCACAAGGGACAATCCTACGAGCAGTACTTC
V: TRBV5-1; D: TRBD1; J: TRBJ2-1; size: once; CDR3: CASRRGQVKNEQFF; DNA: TGCGCCAGCAGGCGGGGACAGGTAAAGAATGAGCAGTTCTTC
V: TRBV2; D: TRBD2; J: TRBJ2-3; size: NA; CDR3: CASSDGGGSTDTQYF; DNA: TGTGCCAGCAGCGACGGGGGGGGGAGCACAGATACGCAGTATTTT
V: TRBV5-4; D: TRBD1; J: TRBJ2-1; size: NA; CDR3: CASSLKGASYNEQFF; DNA: TGTGCCAGCAGCCTCAAGGGGGCCTCCTACAATGAGCAGTTCTTC
V: TRBV28; D: TRBD1; J: TRBJ2-4; size: NA; CDR3: CASSHRGINIQYF; DNA: TGTGCCAGCAGCCACAGGGGGATAAACATTCAGTACTTC
V: TRBV11-2; D: NA; J: TRBJ2-7; size: NA; CDR3: CASSLSQGGYEQYF; DNA: TGTGCCAGCAGCTTATCTCAGGGAGGTTACGAGCAGTACTTC
V: TRBV19; D: TRBD1; J: TRBJ1-2; size: NA; CDR3: CASSIGTGDYGYTF; DNA: TGTGCCAGTAGTATCGGGACAGGGGATTATGGCTACACCTTC
V: TRBV6-5; D: TRBD1; J: TRBJ1-5; size: NA; CDR3: CASSPYRGPNQPQHF; DNA: TGTGCCAGCAGTCCATACAGGGGCCCTAATCAGCCCCAGCATTTT
V: TRBV5-4; D: TRBD2; J: TRBJ2-3; size: NA; CDR3: CASSSVLAGGQEDTQYF; DNA: TGTGCCAGCAGCTCAGTCTTAGCGGGGGGGCAGGAAGATACGCAGTATTTT
V: TRBV5-1; D: NA; J: TRBJ1-4; size: NA; CDR3: CASSRVGQSSNEKLFF; DNA: TGCGCCAGCAGCCGAGTCGGACAGTCTTCTAATGAAAAACTGTTTTTT
V: TRBV6-1; D: NA; J: TRBJ1-1; size: NA; CDR3: CASSERGGLWAFF; DNA: TGTGCCAGCAGTGAACGCGGGGGGCTGTGGGCTTTCTTT
V: TRBV13; D: TRBD1; J: TRBJ1-2; size: once; CDR3: CASSSWTGGDYGYTF; DNA: TGTGCCAGCAGCTCCTGGACAGGGGGGGACTATGGCTACACCTTC
V: TRBV6-5; D: TRBD1; J: TRBJ1-1; size: once; CDR3: CASSYRRGQVGAFF; DNA: TGTGCCAGCAGTTATCGTAGGGGACAGGTCGGAGCTTTCTTT
V: TRBV6-1; D: NA; J: TRBJ1-6; size: NA; CDR3: CASSEFIGGLDNSPLHF; DNA: TGTGCCAGCAGTGAATTTATCGGGGGGCTAGATAATTCACCCCTCCACTTT